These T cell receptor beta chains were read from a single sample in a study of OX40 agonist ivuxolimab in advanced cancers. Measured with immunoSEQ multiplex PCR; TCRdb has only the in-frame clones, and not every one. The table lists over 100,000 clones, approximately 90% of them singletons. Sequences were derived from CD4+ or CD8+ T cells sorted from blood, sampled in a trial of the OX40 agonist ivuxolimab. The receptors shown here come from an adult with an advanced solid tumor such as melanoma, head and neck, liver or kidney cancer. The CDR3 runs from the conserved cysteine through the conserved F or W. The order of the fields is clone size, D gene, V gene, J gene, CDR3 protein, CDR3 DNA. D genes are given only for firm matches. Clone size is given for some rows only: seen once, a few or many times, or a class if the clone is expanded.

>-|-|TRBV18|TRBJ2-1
CASSPKSSYNEQFF
TGTGCCAGCTCACCAAAGTCCTCCTACAATGAGCAGTTCTTC
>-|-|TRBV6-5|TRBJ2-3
CASSSEPNTDTQYF
TGTGCCAGCAGTTCAGAACCTAACACAGATACGCAGTATTTT
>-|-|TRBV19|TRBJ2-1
CAIDLETNEQFF
TGTGCCATAGACCTAGAAACCAATGAGCAGTTCTTC
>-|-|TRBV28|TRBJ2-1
CASSSPGPSRDEQFF
TGTGCCAGCAGTTCGCCGGGACCCTCGCGAGATGAGCAGTTCTTC
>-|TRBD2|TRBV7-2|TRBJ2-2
CASSPRLAGGYGELFF
TGTGCCAGCAGCCCGAGACTAGCGGGAGGGTACGGGGAGCTGTTTTTT
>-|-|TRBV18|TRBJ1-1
CASSPPMNTEAFF
TGTGCCAGCTCACCGCCAATGAACACTGAAGCTTTCTTT
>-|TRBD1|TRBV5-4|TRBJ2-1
CASSFRDRDNEQFF
TGTGCCAGCAGTTTCCGGGACAGGGATAATGAGCAGTTCTTC
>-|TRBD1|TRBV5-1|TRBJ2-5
CASSLASGTVQETQYF
TGCGCCAGCAGCTTGGCCTCCGGGACAGTCCAAGAGACCCAGTACTTC
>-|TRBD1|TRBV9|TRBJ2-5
CASGQGETQYF
TGTGCCAGCGGACAGGGGGAGACCCAGTACTTC
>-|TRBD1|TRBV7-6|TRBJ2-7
CASSSRQGNEQYF
TGTGCCAGCAGCTCCCGACAGGGGAACGAGCAGTACTTC
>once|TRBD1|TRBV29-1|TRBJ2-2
CSVGGTGGSRTSFGQYGELFF
TGCAGCGTTGGCGGGACAGGGGGATCAAGGACGTCTTTCGGCCAATACGGGGAGCTGTTTTTT
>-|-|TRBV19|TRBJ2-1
CASSIAGLRDNEQFF
TGTGCCAGTAGTATCGCCGGACTCCGAGATAATGAGCAGTTCTTC
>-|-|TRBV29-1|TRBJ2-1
CSVARVIYNEQFF
TGCAGCGTGGCCAGAGTAATCTACAATGAGCAGTTCTTC
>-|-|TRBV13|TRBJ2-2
CASSLYDAGELFF
TGTGCCAGCAGCTTATACGACGCCGGGGAGCTGTTTTTT
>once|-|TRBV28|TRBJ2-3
CASSQTGAGTDTQYF
TGTGCCAGCAGCCAAACTGGCGCAGGGACAGATACGCAGTATTTT
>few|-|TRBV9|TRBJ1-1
CASSVVPQGTEAFF
TGTGCCAGCAGCGTAGTTCCCCAGGGGACTGAAGCTTTCTTT
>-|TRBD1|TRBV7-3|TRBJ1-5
CASSSQGFSNQPQHF
TGTGCCAGCAGCTCACAGGGGTTCAGCAATCAGCCCCAGCATTTT
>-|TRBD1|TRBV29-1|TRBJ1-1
CSVLGGAYGTGLNTEAFF
TGCAGCGTTTTAGGGGGAGCCTACGGGACAGGGTTGAACACTGAAGCTTTCTTT
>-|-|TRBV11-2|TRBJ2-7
CASSLGLYDFGQYF
TGTGCCAGCAGCTTAGGGCTCTACGATTTTGGGCAGTACTTC
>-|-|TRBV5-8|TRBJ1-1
CASSPRLNTEAFF
TGTGCCAGCAGCCCAAGATTGAACACTGAAGCTTTCTTT
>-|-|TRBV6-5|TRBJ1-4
CASSSQGMQNEKLFF
TGTGCCAGCAGTAGCCAGGGAATGCAAAATGAAAAACTGTTTTTT
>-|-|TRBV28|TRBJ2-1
CASSLGGQPYNEQFF
TGTGCCAGCAGTTTAGGAGGACAACCTTACAATGAGCAGTTCTTC
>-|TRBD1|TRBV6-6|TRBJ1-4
CASRWTGTREKLFF
TGTGCCAGCAGGTGGACAGGGACTCGGGAAAAACTGTTTTTT
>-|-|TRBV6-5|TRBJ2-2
CASSFDGFTGELFF
TGTGCCAGCAGTTTTGACGGATTCACCGGGGAGCTGTTTTTT
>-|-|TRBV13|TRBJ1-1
CASSPLLTGNTEAFF
TGTGCCAGCAGCCCACTCTTGACAGGGAACACTGAAGCTTTCTTT
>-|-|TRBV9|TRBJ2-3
CASSVATSTGNQADTQYF
TGTGCCAGCAGCGTAGCTACCTCCACTGGGAATCAGGCAGATACGCAGTATTTT
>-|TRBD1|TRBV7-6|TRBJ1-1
CASSSTGVTEAFF
TGTGCCAGCAGCTCGACAGGGGTTACTGAAGCTTTCTTT
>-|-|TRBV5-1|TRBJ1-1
CASSLVAGTNTEAFF
TGCGCCAGCAGCTTGGTCGCAGGGACGAACACTGAAGCTTTCTTT
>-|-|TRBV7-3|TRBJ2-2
CASSSSATATNTGELFF
TGTGCCAGCAGCTCCTCTGCCACAGCCACGAACACCGGGGAGCTGTTTTTT